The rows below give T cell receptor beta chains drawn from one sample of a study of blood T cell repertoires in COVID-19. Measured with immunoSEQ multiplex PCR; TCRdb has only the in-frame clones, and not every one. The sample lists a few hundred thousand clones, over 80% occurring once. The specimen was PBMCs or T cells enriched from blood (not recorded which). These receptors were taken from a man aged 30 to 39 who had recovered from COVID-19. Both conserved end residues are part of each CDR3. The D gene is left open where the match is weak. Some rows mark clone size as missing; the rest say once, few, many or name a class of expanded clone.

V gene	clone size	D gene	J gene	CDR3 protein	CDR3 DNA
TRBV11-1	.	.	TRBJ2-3	CASSSHKQTRTDTQYF	TGTGCCAGCAGCTCACACAAACAGACTAGAACAGATACGCAGTATTTT
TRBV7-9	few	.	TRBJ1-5	CASSLGGGRGNQPQHF	TGTGCCAGCAGCTTAGGGGGCGGCAGGGGAAATCAGCCCCAGCATTTT
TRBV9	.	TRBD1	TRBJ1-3	CASSVGTGDGNTIYF	TGTGCCAGCAGCGTCGGGACAGGGGACGGAAACACCATATATTTT
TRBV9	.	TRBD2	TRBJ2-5	CASSLAGGVQETQYF	TGTGCCAGCAGTCTAGCGGGGGGGGTCCAAGAGACCCAGTACTTC
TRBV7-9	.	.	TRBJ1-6	CASSSARASHSPLHF	TGTGCCAGCAGCTCCGCGAGGGCCTCTCATTCACCCCTCCACTTT
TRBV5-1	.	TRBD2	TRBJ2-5	CASSSNRRSGGLGETQYF	TGCGCCAGCAGCTCAAACCGCCGATCGGGGGGGCTTGGGGAGACCCAGTACTTC
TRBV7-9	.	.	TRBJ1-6	CASSLAIRGVGSPLHF	TGTGCCAGCAGCTTAGCGATACGGGGGGTAGGATCACCCCTCCACTTT
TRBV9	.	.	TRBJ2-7	CASSVVGDSYEQYF	TGTGCCAGCAGCGTAGTGGGCGACTCCTACGAGCAGTACTTC
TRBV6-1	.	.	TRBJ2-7	CASSEAVAGSYEQYF	TGTGCCAGCAGTGAAGCCGTGGCAGGTTCCTACGAGCAGTACTTC
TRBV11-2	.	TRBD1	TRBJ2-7	CVTRDSNYEQYF	TGTGTCACCAGGGACAGTAATTACGAGCAGTACTTC
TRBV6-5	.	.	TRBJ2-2	CASRRDSNTGELFF	TGTGCCAGCAGGCGGGACAGCAACACCGGGGAGCTGTTTTTT
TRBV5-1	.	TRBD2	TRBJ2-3	CASSFRLAGADTQYF	TGCGCCAGCAGCTTTAGACTAGCGGGGGCAGATACGCAGTATTTT
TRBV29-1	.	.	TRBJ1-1	CSVEASNTEAFF	TGCAGCGTTGAAGCCTCGAACACTGAAGCTTTCTTT
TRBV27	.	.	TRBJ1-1	CASRGGLLNTEAFF	TGTGCCAGCAGAGGCGGACTCTTGAACACTGAAGCTTTCTTT
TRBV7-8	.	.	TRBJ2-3	CASSSTRGPDTQYF	TGTGCCAGCAGTTCGACTAGGGGGCCAGATACGCAGTATTTT
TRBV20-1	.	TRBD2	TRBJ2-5	CSASPGGRWETQYF	TGCAGTGCTAGTCCGGGGGGGCGTTGGGAGACCCAGTACTTC
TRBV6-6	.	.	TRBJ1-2	CASREGGVDGYTF	TGTGCCAGCAGGGAGGGGGGGGTTGATGGCTACACCTTC
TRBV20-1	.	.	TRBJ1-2	CSAGGLTGYTF	TGCAGTGCTGGGGGACTTACGGGCTACACCTTC
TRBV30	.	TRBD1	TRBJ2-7	CAWRGEGTGDVYEQYF	TGTGCCTGGAGGGGAGAGGGGACAGGGGACGTATACGAGCAGTACTTC
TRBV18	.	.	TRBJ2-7	CASSPSMTSSYEQYF	TGTGCCAGCTCACCCTCGATGACTAGCTCCTACGAGCAGTACTTC
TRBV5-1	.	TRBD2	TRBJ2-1	CASSSRAGGHEQFF	TGCGCCAGCAGCTCTAGAGCGGGGGGGCACGAGCAGTTCTTC
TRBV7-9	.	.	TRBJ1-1	CASSLGPWAANTEAFF	TGTGCCAGCAGCTTAGGCCCTTGGGCAGCGAACACTGAAGCTTTCTTT
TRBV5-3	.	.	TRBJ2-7	CARSLERRTGRVHEQYF	TGTGCCAGAAGCCTCGAAAGGAGGACAGGGAGGGTCCACGAGCAGTACTTC
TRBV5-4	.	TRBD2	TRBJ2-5	CASSFGLAGGPVETQYF	TGTGCCAGCAGCTTCGGACTAGCGGGGGGGCCAGTGGAGACCCAGTACTTC
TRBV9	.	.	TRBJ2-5	CASSVGSGEETQYF	TGTGCCAGCAGCGTAGGTTCGGGGGAAGAGACCCAGTACTTC
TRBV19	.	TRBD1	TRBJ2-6	CATGTAYNVLTF	TGTGCCACCGGGACAGCTTACAACGTCCTGACTTTC
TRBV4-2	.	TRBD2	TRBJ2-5	CASSQDGRLAGSETQYF	TGTGCCAGCAGCCAAGATGGTAGACTAGCGGGCTCAGAGACCCAGTACTTC
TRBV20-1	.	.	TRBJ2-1	CSATPDIEQFF	TGCAGTGCTACGCCGGACATTGAGCAGTTCTTC
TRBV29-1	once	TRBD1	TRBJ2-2	CSAGDRTNTGELFF	TGCAGCGCAGGGGACAGGACAAACACCGGGGAGCTGTTTTTT
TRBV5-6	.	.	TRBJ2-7	CASSPDTSYEQYF	TGTGCCAGCAGCCCCGACACCTCCTACGAGCAGTACTTC
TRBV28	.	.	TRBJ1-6	CASLAVGSYNSPLHF	TGTGCCAGCCTAGCTGTAGGCTCCTATAATTCACCCCTCCACTTT
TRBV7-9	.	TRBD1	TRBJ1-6	CASSPQGTANSPLHF	TGTGCCAGCAGCCCACAGGGGACTGCCAATTCACCCCTCCACTTT
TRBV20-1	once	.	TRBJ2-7	CSASTLGTSSYEQYF	TGCAGTGCTAGTACATTGGGCACTAGCTCCTACGAGCAGTACTTC
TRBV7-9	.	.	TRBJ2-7	CASSLTGYEQYF	TGTGCCAGCAGCTTAACAGGATACGAGCAGTACTTC
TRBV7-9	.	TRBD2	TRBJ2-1	CAIPRGSSYNEQFF	TGTGCCATTCCGCGGGGGAGCTCCTACAATGAGCAGTTCTTC
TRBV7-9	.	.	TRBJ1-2	CASASTRDKDYTF	TGTGCCAGCGCCTCGACCAGGGACAAGGACTACACCTTC
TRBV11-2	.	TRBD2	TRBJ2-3	CASSFLYSGGSTDTQYF	TGTGCCAGCAGCTTTCTCTATAGCGGGGGGAGCACAGATACGCAGTATTTT
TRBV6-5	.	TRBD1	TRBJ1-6	CASSSPTGERSPLHF	TGTGCCAGCAGTTCTCCGACAGGGGAGCGTTCACCCCTCCACTTT
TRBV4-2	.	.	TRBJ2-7	CASSQTVTYEQYF	TGTGCCAGCAGCCAGACAGTTACCTACGAGCAGTACTTC
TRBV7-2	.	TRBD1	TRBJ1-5	CASSVDRVQPQHF	TGTGCCAGCAGTGTGGACAGGGTCCAGCCCCAGCATTTT
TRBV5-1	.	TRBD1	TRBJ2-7	CASSLNVQGIYEQYF	TGCGCCAGCAGCTTGAACGTACAGGGGATCTACGAGCAGTACTTC
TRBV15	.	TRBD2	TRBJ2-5	CATSPQRGGDILGTQYF	TGTGCCACCAGCCCCCAGCGGGGGGGAGATATATTGGGGACCCAGTACTTC